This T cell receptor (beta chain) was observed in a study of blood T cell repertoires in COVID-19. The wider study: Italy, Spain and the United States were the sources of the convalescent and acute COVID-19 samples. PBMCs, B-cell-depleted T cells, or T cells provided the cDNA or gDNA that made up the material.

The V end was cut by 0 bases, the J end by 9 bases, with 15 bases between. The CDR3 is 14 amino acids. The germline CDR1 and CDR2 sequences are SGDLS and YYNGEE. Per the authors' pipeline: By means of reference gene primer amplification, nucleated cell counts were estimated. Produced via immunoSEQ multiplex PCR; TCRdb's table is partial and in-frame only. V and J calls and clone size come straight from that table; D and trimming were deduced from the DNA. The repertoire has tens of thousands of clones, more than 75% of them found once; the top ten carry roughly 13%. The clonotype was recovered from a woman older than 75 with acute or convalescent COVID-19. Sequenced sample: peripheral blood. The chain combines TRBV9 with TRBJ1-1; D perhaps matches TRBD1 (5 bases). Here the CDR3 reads CASSVGDWGDKAFF. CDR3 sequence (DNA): TGTGCCAGCAGCGTAGGGGACTGGGGAGATAAAGCTTTCTTT.